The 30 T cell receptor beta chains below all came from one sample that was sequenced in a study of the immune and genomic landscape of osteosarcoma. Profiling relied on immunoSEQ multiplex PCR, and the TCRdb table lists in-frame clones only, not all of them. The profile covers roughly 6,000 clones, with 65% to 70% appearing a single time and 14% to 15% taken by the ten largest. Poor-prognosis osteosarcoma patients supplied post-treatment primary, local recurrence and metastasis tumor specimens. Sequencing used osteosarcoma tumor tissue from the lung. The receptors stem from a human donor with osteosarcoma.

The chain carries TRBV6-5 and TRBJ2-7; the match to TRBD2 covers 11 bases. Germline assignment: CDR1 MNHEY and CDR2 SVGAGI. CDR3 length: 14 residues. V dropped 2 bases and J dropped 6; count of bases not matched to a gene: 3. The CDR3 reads CASSYTSGRGEQYF. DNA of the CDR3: TGTGCCAGCAGTTACACTAGCGGGAGAGGCGAGCAGTACTTC.

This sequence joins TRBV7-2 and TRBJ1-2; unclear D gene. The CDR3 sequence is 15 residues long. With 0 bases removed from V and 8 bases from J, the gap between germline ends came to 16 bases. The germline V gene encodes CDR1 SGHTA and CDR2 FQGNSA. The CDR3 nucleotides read TGTGCCAGCAGCTTAGCCTTTGGTGGTGATACGGGCTACACCTTC. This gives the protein CASSLAFGGDTGYTF.

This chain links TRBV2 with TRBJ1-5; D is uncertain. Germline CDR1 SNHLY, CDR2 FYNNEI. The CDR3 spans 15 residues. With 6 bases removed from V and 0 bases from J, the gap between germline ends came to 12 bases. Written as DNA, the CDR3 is TGTGCCAGCAGATGGGCAGACGATAGCAATCAGCCCCAGCATTTT. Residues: CASRWADDSNQPQHF.

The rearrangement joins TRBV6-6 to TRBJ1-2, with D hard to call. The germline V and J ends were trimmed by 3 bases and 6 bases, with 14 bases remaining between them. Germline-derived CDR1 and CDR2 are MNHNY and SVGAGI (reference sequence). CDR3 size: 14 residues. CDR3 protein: CASSYFGGEDGYTF. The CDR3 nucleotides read TGTGCCAGCAGTTATTTTGGTGGCGAAGATGGCTACACCTTC.

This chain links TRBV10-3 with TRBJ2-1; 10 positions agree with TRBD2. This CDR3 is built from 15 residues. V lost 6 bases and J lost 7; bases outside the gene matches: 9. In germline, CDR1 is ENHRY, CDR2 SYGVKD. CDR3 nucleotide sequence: TGTGCCATCAGATTCAGCGGGGGGGCCGAAAATGAGCAGTTCTTC. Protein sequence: CAIRFSGGAENEQFF.

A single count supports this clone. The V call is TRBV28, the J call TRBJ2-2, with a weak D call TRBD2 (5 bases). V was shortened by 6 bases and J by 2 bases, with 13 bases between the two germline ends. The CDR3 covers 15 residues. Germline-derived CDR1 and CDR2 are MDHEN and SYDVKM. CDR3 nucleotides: TGTGCCAGCAGAACTCCCGGGGTCAACACCGGGGAGCTGTTTTTT. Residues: CASRTPGVNTGELFF.

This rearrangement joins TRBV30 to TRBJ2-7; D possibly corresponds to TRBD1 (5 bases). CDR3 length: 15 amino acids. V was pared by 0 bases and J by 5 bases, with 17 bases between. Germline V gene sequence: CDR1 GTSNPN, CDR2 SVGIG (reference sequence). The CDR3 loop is CAWSVLQGRSDEQYF. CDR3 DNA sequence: TGTGCCTGGAGTGTACTGCAGGGTCGGAGCGACGAGCAGTACTTC.

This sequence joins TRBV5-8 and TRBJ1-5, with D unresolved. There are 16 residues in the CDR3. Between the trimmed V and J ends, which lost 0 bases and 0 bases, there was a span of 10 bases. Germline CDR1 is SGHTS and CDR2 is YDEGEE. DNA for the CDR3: TGTGCCAGCAGCTTGGAGCTGGGGTATAGCAATCAGCCCCAGCATTTT. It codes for CASSLELGYSNQPQHF.

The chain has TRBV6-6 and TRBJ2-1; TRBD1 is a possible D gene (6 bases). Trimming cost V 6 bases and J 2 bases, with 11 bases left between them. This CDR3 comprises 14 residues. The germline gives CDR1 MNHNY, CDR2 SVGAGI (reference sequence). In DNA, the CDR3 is TGTGCCAGCAGGAGGGACAACGCCTACAATGAGCAGTTCTTC. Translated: CASRRDNAYNEQFF.

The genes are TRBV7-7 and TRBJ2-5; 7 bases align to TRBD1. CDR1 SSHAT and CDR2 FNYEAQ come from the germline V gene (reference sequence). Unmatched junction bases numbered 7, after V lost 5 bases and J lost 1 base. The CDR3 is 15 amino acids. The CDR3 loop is CASSPSTGIQETQYF. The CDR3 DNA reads TGTGCCAGCAGCCCCTCGACAGGGATCCAAGAGACCCAGTACTTC.

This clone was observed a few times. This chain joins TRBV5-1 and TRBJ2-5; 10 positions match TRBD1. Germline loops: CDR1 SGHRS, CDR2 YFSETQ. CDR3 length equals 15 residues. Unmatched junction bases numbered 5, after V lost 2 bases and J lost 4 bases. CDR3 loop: CASSLYGDRGETQYF. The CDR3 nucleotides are TGCGCCAGCAGCTTATACGGGGACAGGGGAGAGACCCAGTACTTC.

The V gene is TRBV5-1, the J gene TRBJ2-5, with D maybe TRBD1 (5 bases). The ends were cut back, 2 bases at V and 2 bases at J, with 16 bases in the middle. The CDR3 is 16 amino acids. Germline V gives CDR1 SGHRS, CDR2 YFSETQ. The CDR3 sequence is CASSLSLQELQETQYF. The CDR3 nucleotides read TGCGCCAGCAGCTTAAGTTTACAGGAATTACAAGAGACCCAGTACTTC.

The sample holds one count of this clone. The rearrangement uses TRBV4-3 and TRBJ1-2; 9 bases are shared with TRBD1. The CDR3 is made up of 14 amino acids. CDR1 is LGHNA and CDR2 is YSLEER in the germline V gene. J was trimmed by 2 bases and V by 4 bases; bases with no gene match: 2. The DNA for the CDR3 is TGCGCCAGCAGCCCGGGGACAGGGAACTATGGCTACACCTTC. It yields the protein CASSPGTGNYGYTF.

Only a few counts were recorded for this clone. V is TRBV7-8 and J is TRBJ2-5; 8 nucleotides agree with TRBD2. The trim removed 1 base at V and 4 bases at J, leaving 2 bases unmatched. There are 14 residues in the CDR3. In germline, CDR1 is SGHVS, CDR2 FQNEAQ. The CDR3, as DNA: TGTGCCAGCAGCTTAGGACTAGCGCCAGAGACCCAGTACTTC. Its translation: CASSLGLAPETQYF.

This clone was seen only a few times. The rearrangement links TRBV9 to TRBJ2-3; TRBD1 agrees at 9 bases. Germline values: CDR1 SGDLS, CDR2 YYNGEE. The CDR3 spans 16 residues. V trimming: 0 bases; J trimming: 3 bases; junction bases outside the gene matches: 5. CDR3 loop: CASSVGAGTGTDTQYF. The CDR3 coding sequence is TGTGCCAGCAGCGTAGGGGCGGGGACAGGGACAGATACGCAGTATTTT.

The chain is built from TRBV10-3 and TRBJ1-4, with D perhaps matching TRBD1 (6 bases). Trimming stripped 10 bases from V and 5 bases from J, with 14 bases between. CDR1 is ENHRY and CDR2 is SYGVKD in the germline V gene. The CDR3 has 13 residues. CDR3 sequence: CATQQGLNEKLFF. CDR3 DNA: TGTGCCACGCAACAGGGCCTGAATGAAAAACTGTTTTTT.

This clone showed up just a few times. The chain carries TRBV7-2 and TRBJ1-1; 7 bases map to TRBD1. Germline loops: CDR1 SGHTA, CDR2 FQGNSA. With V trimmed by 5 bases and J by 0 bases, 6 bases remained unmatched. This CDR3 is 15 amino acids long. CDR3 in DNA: TGTGCCAGCAGCCCTAACAGGGGCATGAACACTGAAGCTTTCTTT. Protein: CASSPNRGMNTEAFF.

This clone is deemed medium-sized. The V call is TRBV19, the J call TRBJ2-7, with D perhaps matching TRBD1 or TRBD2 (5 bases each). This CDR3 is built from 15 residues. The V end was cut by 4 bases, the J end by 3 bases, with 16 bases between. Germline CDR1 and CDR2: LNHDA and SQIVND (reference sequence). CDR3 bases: TGTGCCAGTAGTAACCTCGGGACCACCTACTACGAGCAGTACTTC. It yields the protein CASSNLGTTYYEQYF.

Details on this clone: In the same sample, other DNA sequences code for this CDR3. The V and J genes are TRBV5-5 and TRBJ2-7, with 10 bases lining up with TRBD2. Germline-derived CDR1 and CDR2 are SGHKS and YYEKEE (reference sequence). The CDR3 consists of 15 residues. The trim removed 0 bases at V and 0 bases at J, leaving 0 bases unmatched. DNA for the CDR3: TGTGCCAGCAGCTTGGGGACTAGCGGCTCCTACGAGCAGTACTTC. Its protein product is CASSLGTSGSYEQYF.

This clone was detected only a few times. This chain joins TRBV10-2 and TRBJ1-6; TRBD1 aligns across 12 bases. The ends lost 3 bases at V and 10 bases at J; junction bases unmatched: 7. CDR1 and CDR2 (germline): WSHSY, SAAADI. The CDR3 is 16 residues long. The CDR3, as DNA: TGCGCCAGCAGTGACCGGGACAGGGGGCGCGTCTCACCCCTCCACTTT. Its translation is CASSDRDRGRVSPLHF.

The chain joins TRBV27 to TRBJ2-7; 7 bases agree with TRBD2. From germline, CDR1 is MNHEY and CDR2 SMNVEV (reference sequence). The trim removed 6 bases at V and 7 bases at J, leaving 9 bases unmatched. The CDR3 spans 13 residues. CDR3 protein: CASSHRWGGEQYF. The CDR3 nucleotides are TGTGCCAGCAGCCATAGATGGGGAGGGGAGCAGTACTTC.

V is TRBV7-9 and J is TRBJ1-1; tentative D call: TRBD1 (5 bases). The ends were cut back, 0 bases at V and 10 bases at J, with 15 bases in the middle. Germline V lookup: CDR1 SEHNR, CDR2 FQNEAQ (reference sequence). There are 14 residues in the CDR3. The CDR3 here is CASSLAGDQGSAFF. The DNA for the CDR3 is TGTGCCAGCAGCTTAGCGGGGGACCAGGGATCAGCTTTCTTT.

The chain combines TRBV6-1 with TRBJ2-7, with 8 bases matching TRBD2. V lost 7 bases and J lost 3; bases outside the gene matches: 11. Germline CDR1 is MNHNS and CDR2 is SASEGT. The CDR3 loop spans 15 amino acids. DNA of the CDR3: TGTGCCAGCAAGGAAACGCTAGCGGGCCTCTACGAGCAGTACTTC. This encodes CASKETLAGLYEQYF.

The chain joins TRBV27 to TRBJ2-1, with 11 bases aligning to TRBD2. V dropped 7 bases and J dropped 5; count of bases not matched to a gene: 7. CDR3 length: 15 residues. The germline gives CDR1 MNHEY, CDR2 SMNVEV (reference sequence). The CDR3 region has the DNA TGTGCCAGCAACCCACTAGCGGGAGAAAACAATGAGCAGTTCTTC. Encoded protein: CASNPLAGENNEQFF.

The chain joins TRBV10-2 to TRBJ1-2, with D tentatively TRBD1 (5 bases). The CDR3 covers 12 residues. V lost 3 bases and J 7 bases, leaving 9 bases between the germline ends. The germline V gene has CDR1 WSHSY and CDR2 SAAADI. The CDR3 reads CASSDGGFGYTF. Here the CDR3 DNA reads TGCGCCAGCAGTGACGGGGGATTTGGCTACACCTTC.

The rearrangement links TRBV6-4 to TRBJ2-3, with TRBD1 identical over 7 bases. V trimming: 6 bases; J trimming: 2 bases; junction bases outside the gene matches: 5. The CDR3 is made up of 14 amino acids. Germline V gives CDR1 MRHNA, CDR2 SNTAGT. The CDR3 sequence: CASSQGEYTDTQYF. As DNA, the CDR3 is TGTGCCAGCAGCCAGGGGGAGTACACAGATACGCAGTATTTT.

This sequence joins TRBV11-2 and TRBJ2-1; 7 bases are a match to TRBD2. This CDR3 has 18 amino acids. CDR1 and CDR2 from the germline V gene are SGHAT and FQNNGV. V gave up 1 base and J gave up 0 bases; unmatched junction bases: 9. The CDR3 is CASSLVPLAASSYNEQFF. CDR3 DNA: TGTGCCAGCAGCTTAGTACCTCTAGCGGCCAGCTCCTACAATGAGCAGTTCTTC.

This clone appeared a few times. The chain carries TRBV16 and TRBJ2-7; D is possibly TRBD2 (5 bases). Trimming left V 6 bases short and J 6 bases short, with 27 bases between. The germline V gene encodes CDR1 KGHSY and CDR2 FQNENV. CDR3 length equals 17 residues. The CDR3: CASSRYEWEIESGEQYF. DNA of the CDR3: TGTGCCAGCAGTCGGTATGAATGGGAGATTGAAAGTGGCGAGCAGTACTTC.

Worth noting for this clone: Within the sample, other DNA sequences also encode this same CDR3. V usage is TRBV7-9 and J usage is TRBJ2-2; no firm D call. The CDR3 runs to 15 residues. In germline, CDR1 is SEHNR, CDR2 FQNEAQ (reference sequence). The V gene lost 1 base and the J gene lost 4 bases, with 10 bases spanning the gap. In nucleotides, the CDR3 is TGTGCCAGCAGCTTAGATAAAGGGTCCACCGGGGAGCTGTTTTTT. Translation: CASSLDKGSTGELFF.

In nucleotides, the CDR3 is TGTGCTAGTGGTTTGGCTGGGACGGCCAACGAAGCTTTCTTT. Its protein product is CASGLAGTANEAFF. V is TRBV12-5 and J is TRBJ1-1; perhaps TRBD1 as D (5 bases). The CDR3 covers 14 residues. Germline V gives CDR1 LGHNT, CDR2 FRNRAP. V lost 1 base, J lost 8 bases, and 14 bases lay in between.